This T cell receptor (beta chain) appears in the sequencing data of a study of CD8 T cells in Susac syndrome. Random hexamers were used to reverse transcribe roughly 0.5 to 1 ug of RNA. TCRdb used MiXCR to reprocess the immunoSEQ multiplex PCR reads, holding one entry per CDR3 protein. Of roughly 180,000 distinct CDR3 sequences in the sample, 93% are singletons; the top ten hold approximately 0.09%. It was negative isolation that provided the CD8+ and CD4+ T cells, whereas TEMRA cells were enriched by FACS. This CDR3 is built from 12 residues. V was cut by 4 bases and J by 8 bases, with 11 bases left in between. Germline CDR1 and CDR2: SQVTM and ANQGSEA.

This sequence was found in a human donor with multiple sclerosis. The source material was CD4+ T cells from PBMCs. This sequence joins TRBV29-1 and TRBJ1-4; D possibly corresponds to TRBD1 (5 bases). The CDR3 reads CSVGAGPEKLFF. In nucleotides, the CDR3 is TGCAGCGTTGGGGCGGGACCCGAAAAACTGTTTTTT.